One sample yielded the 32 T cell receptor beta chains listed below, sequenced in a study of T cell changes during pregnancy in multiple sclerosis. TCRdb's table, derived via immunoSEQ multiplex PCR, lists solely in-frame clones and lacks some. The data contain some 69,000 clones, less than 95% of them singletons. The sequencing here drew on peripheral blood, taken in the second trimester of pregnancy. Receptor source: a female donor in good health, enrolled as a control in a pregnancy study.

The chain employs TRBV19 and TRBJ1-5; tentative D call: TRBD1 (5 bases). Germline V CDR1 and CDR2: LNHDA, SQIVND (reference sequence). Deletions cut 6 bases from V and 0 bases from J, with 6 bases between. The CDR3 has 13 amino acids. CDR3 amino acids: CASSDSSNQPQHF. CDR3 in DNA: TGTGCCAGTAGCGACAGTAGCAATCAGCCCCAGCATTTT.

V is TRBV2 and J is TRBJ2-3, with D possibly TRBD1 on 5 matching bases. The CDR3 sequence is 12 residues long. Germline CDR1 SNHLY, CDR2 FYNNEI. Trimming removed 6 bases from V and 3 bases from J, with 7 bases in between. CDR3 coding DNA: TGTGCCAGCAGGCAGGGAACAGATACGCAGTATTTT. Translating it yields CASRQGTDTQYF.

This chain uses TRBV25-1 with TRBJ2-2; a possible D gene is TRBD1 (5 bases). Germline CDR1 and CDR2: MGHDK and SYGVNS. CDR3 length equals 12 residues. With 9 bases removed from V and 2 bases from J, the gap between germline ends came to 7 bases. The CDR3 DNA follows: TGTGCCAGTAGGGGTAACACCGGGGAGCTGTTTTTT. It encodes CASRGNTGELFF.

This chain uses TRBV5-6 with TRBJ1-2; D is possibly TRBD1 (5 bases). V was shortened by 0 bases and J by 8 bases, with 8 bases between the two germline ends. Germline CDR1 SGHDT, CDR2 YYEEEE. The CDR3 sequence is 12 residues long. CDR3 in amino acids: CASSLGTLGYTF. CDR3 coding DNA: TGTGCCAGCAGCTTGGGGACACTGGGCTACACCTTC. Using reference TRBV5-6 and TRBJ1-2 for the parts outside the CDR3, the full variable domain is DAGVTQSPTHLIKTRGQQVTLRCSPKSGHDTVSWYQQALGQGPQFIFQYYEEEERQRGNFPDRFSGHQFPNYSSELNVNALLLGDSALYLCASSLGTLGYTFGSGTRLTVV.

The chain is built from TRBV9 and TRBJ1-1; maybe TRBD1 (6 bases). Trimming took off 6 bases at V and 3 bases at J, with 9 bases between the two ends. The germline V gene encodes CDR1 SGDLS and CDR2 YYNGEE. The CDR3 contains 12 residues. CDR3 in amino acids: CASNNRDTEAFF. CDR3 in DNA: TGTGCCAGCAACAACAGGGACACTGAAGCTTTCTTT.

The V and J genes are TRBV7-3 and TRBJ2-1, with TRBD1 as a possible D gene (5 bases). CDR1 and CDR2 (germline): SGHTA, FQGTGA. The CDR3 contains 15 residues. The V gene lost 5 bases and the J gene lost 0 bases, with 11 bases spanning the gap. CDR3 loop: CASSARQSSYNEQFF. In DNA form, the CDR3 reads TGTGCCAGCAGCGCTCGACAGAGCTCCTACAATGAGCAGTTCTTC.

The rearrangement uses TRBV6-1 and TRBJ1-1; tentatively, D is TRBD1 (6 bases). Trimming cost V 3 bases and J 5 bases, with 13 bases left between them. This CDR3 contains 14 residues. CDR1 is MNHNS, CDR2 SASEGT, per germline. The CDR3 sequence is CASSERGAETEAFF. CDR3 nucleotides: TGTGCCAGCAGTGAGCGGGGGGCAGAAACTGAAGCTTTCTTT.

The chain joins TRBV6-5 to TRBJ2-5; D not certain. Germline values: CDR1 MNHEY, CDR2 SVGAGI. The CDR3 is 14 amino acids. The V end was cut by 5 bases, the J end by 7 bases, with 17 bases between. As DNA, the CDR3 is TGTGCCAGCAGTAGTACCGGGTCCCGAGGGACCCAGTACTTC. It translates to CASSSTGSRGTQYF.

DNA for the CDR3: TGTGCCAGCAGTGTAGCGGGGGCCCCCTCTGGGGCCAACGTCCTGACTTTC. Translating gives CASSVAGAPSGANVLTF. V and J are TRBV2 and TRBJ2-6; 9 bases agree with TRBD2. This CDR3 has 17 residues. Germline V lookup: CDR1 SNHLY, CDR2 FYNNEI. J lost 0 bases, V lost 4 bases, and 4 bases had no gene match.

The V and J genes are TRBV7-6 and TRBJ2-7; TRBD2 matches at 11 bases. Germline V gene data show CDR1 as SGHVS and CDR2 as FNYEAQ. J gave up 4 bases and V 7 bases, and 15 bases lay outside the gene matches. The CDR3 contains 17 residues. DNA of the CDR3: TGTGCCAGCAAACATAGCGGGAGGGCCTGGGCGTGGTACGAGCAGTACTTC. Protein product: CASKHSGRAWAWYEQYF.

The J gene is TRBJ2-7, the V gene TRBV7-3; TRBD2 aligns across 15 bases. After removal of 5 bases from V and 0 bases from J, the junction contained 11 bases not matched to a gene. This CDR3 is built from 19 residues. CDR1 is SGHTA and CDR2 is FQGTGA in the germline V gene. CDR3 bases: TGTGCCAGCAGCCGGAACCCGGGACTAGCGGGGGGTCTCTCCTACGAGCAGTACTTC. As protein: CASSRNPGLAGGLSYEQYF.

The chain carries TRBV5-4 and TRBJ2-3; 7 bases are shared with TRBD1. Trimming removed 1 base from V and 2 bases from J; junction bases left unmatched: 7. The CDR3 loop spans 16 amino acids. Germline values: CDR1 SGHNT, CDR2 YYREEE (reference sequence). The CDR3 DNA follows: TGTGCCAGCAGCTTGCAGGGACAGTACTCCACAGATACGCAGTATTTT. Translation: CASSLQGQYSTDTQYF.

V gene TRBV19 combines with J gene TRBJ2-6; 9 positions agree with TRBD1. The CDR3 is made up of 18 amino acids. Germline-derived CDR1 and CDR2 are LNHDA and SQIVND (reference sequence). V was clipped by 7 bases and J by 2 bases; unmatched bases: 12. For the CDR3, the DNA is TGTGCCAGTAAGGTTCTTGGACAGGGGATTCCTGGGGCCAACGTCCTGACTTTC. Residues: CASKVLGQGIPGANVLTF.

The CDR3 sequence: CASSLSGGPQETQYF. Here the CDR3 DNA reads TGTGCCAGCAGTCTAAGCGGGGGCCCCCAAGAGACCCAGTACTTC. The chain employs TRBV28 and TRBJ2-5, with 8 nucleotides matching TRBD2. CDR3 length: 15 amino acids. The V segment lost 5 bases and the J segment 1 base; nucleotides outside the gene matches: 6. CDR1 MDHEN and CDR2 SYDVKM come from the germline V gene. Together with reference TRBV28 and TRBJ2-5, the CDR3 gives the full variable domain: DVKVTQSSRYLVKRTGEKVFLECVQDMDHENMFWYRQDPGLGLRLIYFSYDVKMKEKGDIPEGYSVSREKKERFSLILESASTNQTSMYLCASSLSGGPQETQYFGPGTRLLVL.

This chain joins TRBV5-1 and TRBJ2-5, with D perhaps TRBD1 (6 bases). Trimming cost V 3 bases and J 5 bases, with 11 bases left between them. The CDR3 consists of 13 residues. The germline CDR1 and CDR2 sequences are SGHRS and YFSETQ. CDR3 in amino acids: CASSSGERETQYF. The CDR3 nucleotides read TGCGCCAGCAGCTCAGGGGAGCGTGAGACCCAGTACTTC.

A few counts support this clone. J is TRBJ2-1 and V is TRBV15; 9 bases map to TRBD1. The CDR3 has 15 amino acids. V shed 0 bases and J 8 bases; nucleotides not matched to a gene: 5. CDR1 is LNHNV, CDR2 YYDKDF, per germline (reference sequence). Here the CDR3 DNA reads TGTGCCACCAGCAGAGATAGACAGGGGGTTGATGAGCAGTTCTTC. This codes for CATSRDRQGVDEQFF.

The chain is built from TRBV5-6 and TRBJ1-1; D uncertain. CDR3 length: 12 residues. Trimming took off 1 base at V and 5 bases at J, with 6 bases between the two ends. Germline V CDR1 and CDR2: SGHDT, YYEEEE. The CDR3 DNA reads as TGTGCCAGCAGCTTGTCGGGAACTGAAGCTTTCTTT. It codes for CASSLSGTEAFF.

V usage is TRBV7-9 and J usage is TRBJ1-2; D perhaps matches TRBD1 (5 bases). With 1 base removed from V and 8 bases from J, the gap between germline ends came to 14 bases. The germline V gene encodes CDR1 SEHNR and CDR2 FQNEAQ (reference sequence). The CDR3 is 14 residues long. Here the CDR3 DNA reads TGTGCCAGCAGCTTAGGTCAGGGATTAGGCGGCTACACCTTC. The encoded protein is CASSLGQGLGGYTF. The full variable domain, in which reference TRBV7-9 and TRBJ1-2 provide the parts outside the CDR3, is DTGVSQNPRHKITKRGQNVTFRCDPISEHNRLYWYRQTLGQGPEFLTYFQNEAQLEKSRLLSDRFSAERPKGSFSTLEIQRTEQGDSAMYLCASSLGQGLGGYTFGSGTRLTVV.

CDR3: CASSSGTGASPLHF. The CDR3 region has the DNA TGTGCCAGCAGCTCCGGGACAGGGGCATCACCCCTCCACTTT. The J gene is TRBJ1-6, the V gene TRBV5-5, with 10 bases that match TRBD1. The CDR3 is 14 amino acids. Looked up from germline, CDR1 is SGHKS and CDR2 is YYEKEE (reference sequence). The V and J ends lost 3 bases and 10 bases, in that order; junction bases with no gene match: 4.

The V gene is TRBV5-1, the J gene TRBJ2-3; possibly TRBD2 for D (6 bases). V lost 4 bases, J lost 3 bases, and 9 bases lay in between. The V gene's germline CDR1 is SGHRS and CDR2 YFSETQ. This CDR3 has 13 residues. CDR3 region: CASSPGVTDTQYF. For the CDR3, the DNA is TGCGCCAGCAGCCCGGGGGTGACAGATACGCAGTATTTT.

V gene TRBV27 combines with J gene TRBJ2-3; the match to TRBD2 covers 8 bases. The CDR3 sequence is 15 residues long. V lost 5 bases to trimming and J lost 1 base; unmatched junction nucleotides: 5. CDR1 MNHEY and CDR2 SMNVEV come from the germline V gene (reference sequence). CDR3 nucleotide sequence: TGTGCCAGCAGTCCGGGGACTAGGGGCACAGATACGCAGTATTTT. Translation gives CASSPGTRGTDTQYF.

This sequence joins TRBV5-5 and TRBJ2-7; 8 positions agree with TRBD2. CDR3 length: 16 amino acids. The junction had 10 bases not matched to a gene; V was cut back by 5 bases and J by 0 bases. The germline gives CDR1 SGHKS, CDR2 YYEKEE (reference sequence). The CDR3 sequence: CASSSIAGTSSYEQYF. CDR3 sequence (DNA): TGTGCCAGCAGTTCTATAGCCGGGACTAGCTCCTACGAGCAGTACTTC.

V gene TRBV6-1 combines with J gene TRBJ1-2; D is perhaps TRBD1 (6 bases). Germline V lookup: CDR1 MNHNS, CDR2 SASEGT. This CDR3 comprises 12 residues. V was clipped by 7 bases and J by 6 bases, with 12 bases between them. The chain's CDR3 is CASIGAGDGYTF. The CDR3 DNA sequence: TGTGCCAGCATAGGGGCAGGGGATGGCTACACCTTC.

The chain has TRBV15 and TRBJ2-1, with 9 bases identical to TRBD1. The CDR3 totals 15 residues. V lost 5 bases and J lost 6; bases outside the gene matches: 8. Looked up from germline, CDR1 is LNHNV and CDR2 is YYDKDF (reference sequence). In DNA, the CDR3 is TGTGCCACCAGCTCGGGGACAGGGTTTCCCAATGAGCAGTTCTTC. Translation gives CATSSGTGFPNEQFF. The complete variable domain, with remaining parts taken from reference TRBV15 and TRBJ2-1, reads DAMVIQNPRYQVTQFGKPVTLSCSQTLNHNVMYWYQQKSSQAPKLLFHYYDKDFNNEADTPDNFQSRRPNTSFCFLDIRSPGLGDTAMYLCATSSGTGFPNEQFFGPGTRLTVL.

The V call is TRBV7-2, the J call TRBJ2-1; D remains unclear. Looked up from germline, CDR1 is SGHTA and CDR2 is FQGNSA. The V end lost 1 base, the J end lost 7 bases, and 11 bases lay between the germline ends. This CDR3 contains 14 residues. CDR3 in DNA: TGTGCCAGCAGCTTAGGCGGCTCGAAAAATGAGCAGTTCTTC. Residues: CASSLGGSKNEQFF.

The chain uses TRBV6-5 and TRBJ2-7; D may be TRBD2 (6 bases). From germline, CDR1 is MNHEY and CDR2 SVGAGI. The CDR3 totals 16 residues. The V and J ends lost 0 bases and 3 bases respectively, with 15 bases between them. The CDR3 protein is CASSYSGGFSNYEQYF. The CDR3 DNA is TGTGCCAGCAGTTACTCGGGGGGATTTTCCAACTACGAGCAGTACTTC.

This chain connects TRBV5-6 to TRBJ2-3, with no clear D. Germline loops: CDR1 SGHDT, CDR2 YYEEEE. The CDR3 is 14 amino acids. V lost 3 bases and J lost 2, with 10 bases in between. CDR3 sequence (DNA): TGTGCCAGCAGCTCCCTCCTCCCCACAGATACGCAGTATTTT. Translation gives CASSSLLPTDTQYF.

The chain is built from TRBV28 and TRBJ1-2, with unresolved D. Trimming removed 6 bases at V and 3 bases at J, with 17 bases between. This CDR3 is 15 amino acids long. Germline V gives CDR1 MDHEN, CDR2 SYDVKM. CDR3 residues: CASRVRVTQYYGYTF. CDR3 in DNA: TGTGCCAGCAGGGTTCGGGTCACCCAGTACTATGGCTACACCTTC.

The rearrangement links TRBV28 to TRBJ2-7; 8 bases map to TRBD1. CDR3 size: 16 residues. Germline V gene data show CDR1 as MDHEN and CDR2 as SYDVKM. The trim removed 5 bases at V and 2 bases at J, leaving 11 bases unmatched. The CDR3 sequence: CASSHIRGTGPYEQYF. The CDR3 bases are TGTGCCAGCAGTCACATCCGCGGGACAGGCCCCTACGAGCAGTACTTC.

This chain joins TRBV5-1 and TRBJ1-1; D perhaps matches TRBD1 (6 bases). The germline V gene encodes CDR1 SGHRS and CDR2 YFSETQ. The CDR3 is made up of 14 amino acids. V was clipped by 0 bases and J by 5 bases, with 11 bases between them. This CDR3 reads CASSLVGARTEAFF. The CDR3 DNA follows: TGCGCCAGCAGCTTGGTGGGGGCGCGGACTGAAGCTTTCTTT. Together with reference TRBV5-1 and TRBJ1-1, the CDR3 gives the full variable domain: KAGVTQTPRYLIKTRGQQVTLSCSPISGHRSVSWYQQTPGQGLQFLFEYFSETQRNKGNFPGRFSGRQFSNSRSEMNVSTLELGDSALYLCASSLVGARTEAFFGQGTRLTVV.

This chain connects TRBV4-1 to TRBJ1-5; TRBD1 agrees at 8 bases. With V trimmed by 0 bases and J by 2 bases, 6 bases remained unmatched. The germline gives CDR1 MGHRA, CDR2 YSYEKL. The CDR3 is 17 residues long. Here the CDR3 reads CASSQDPGGKGNQPQHF. The CDR3 nucleotides read TGCGCCAGCAGCCAAGATCCAGGGGGCAAGGGCAATCAGCCCCAGCATTTT.

This chain connects TRBV4-1 to TRBJ2-3; 9 nucleotides align to TRBD1. This CDR3 contains 17 residues. Germline V gene lookup returns CDR1 MGHRA and CDR2 YSYEKL. V lost 0 bases and J lost 8; bases outside the gene matches: 12. CDR3 in DNA: TGCGCCAGCAGCCAAGATCTCCCGGGACAGGGCGCTTCTACGCAGTATTTT. Protein product: CASSQDLPGQGASTQYF.